This T cell receptor beta chain was recovered during a study of control samples from healthy donors and cancer patients. V lost 7 bases, J lost 1 base, and 18 bases lay in between. Germline-derived CDR1 and CDR2 are SGDLS and YYNGEE. The CDR3 is made up of 15 amino acids. Sequencing used immunoSEQ multiplex PCR; TCRdb keeps in-frame clones, though not all of them. The table has fewer than 200,000 clones, around 90% seen once. Input material: blood. The TCR sequence derives from a man aged 25-40 years in good health. The chain combines TRBV9 with TRBJ2-7; a weak D match, TRBD1 (6 bases). CDR3 in DNA: TGTGCCAGCTCCCAAGGGGGTACCGGGTCCTACGAGCAGTACTTC. It specifies CASSQGGTGSYEQYF. Full variable domain (outside the CDR3, taken from reference TRBV9 and TRBJ2-7): DSGVTQTPKHLITATGQRVTLRCSPRSGDLSVYWYQQSLDQGLQFLIQYYNGEERAKGNILERFSAQQFPDLHSELNLSSLELGDSALYFCASSQGGTGSYEQYFGPGTRLTVT.